The sample holds one count of the clone carrying this T cell receptor (beta chain). This sample was taken from a study of T cell changes during pregnancy in multiple sclerosis. Only in-frame clones appear in the TCRdb table, and some are missing; sequencing was by immunoSEQ multiplex PCR. The data hold 20,000 to 25,000 clones, with 86% observed a single time. Germline lookup yields CDR1 SGHTA and CDR2 FQGNSA. The CDR3 runs to 12 residues. V was shortened by 7 bases and J by 3 bases, with 9 bases between the two germline ends. This chain connects TRBV7-2 to TRBJ2-5, with D uncertain. The TCR comes from a female donor in good health, enrolled as a control in a pregnancy study. This specimen was CD8+ T cells from peripheral blood mononuclear cells, taken in the first trimester of pregnancy. The CDR3 nucleotides read TGTGCCAGCACGTATGTTGAAGAGACCCAGTACTTC. Translating gives CASTYVEETQYF.